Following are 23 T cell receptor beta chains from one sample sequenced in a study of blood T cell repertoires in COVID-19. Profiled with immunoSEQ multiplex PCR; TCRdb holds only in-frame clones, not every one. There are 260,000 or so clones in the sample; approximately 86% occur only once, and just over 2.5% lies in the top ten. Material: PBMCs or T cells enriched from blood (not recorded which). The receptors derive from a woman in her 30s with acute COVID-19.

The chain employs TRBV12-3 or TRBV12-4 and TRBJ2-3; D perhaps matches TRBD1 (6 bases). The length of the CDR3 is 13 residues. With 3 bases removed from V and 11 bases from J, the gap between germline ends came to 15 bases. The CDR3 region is CASSFLQGNGQYF. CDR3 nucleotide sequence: TGTGCCAGCAGTTTTTTACAGGGAAATGGGCAGTATTTT.

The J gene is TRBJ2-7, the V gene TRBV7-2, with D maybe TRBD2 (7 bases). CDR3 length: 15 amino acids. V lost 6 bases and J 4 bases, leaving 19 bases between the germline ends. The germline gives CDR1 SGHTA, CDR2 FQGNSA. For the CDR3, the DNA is TGTGCCAGCAGTGGGGGGGCTCAATCGATTTACGAGCAGTACTTC. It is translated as CASSGGAQSIYEQYF.

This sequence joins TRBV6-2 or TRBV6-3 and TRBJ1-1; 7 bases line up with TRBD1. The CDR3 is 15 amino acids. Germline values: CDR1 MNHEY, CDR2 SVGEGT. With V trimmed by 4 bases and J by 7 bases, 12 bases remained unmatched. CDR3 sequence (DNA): TGTGCCAGCAGTTCTCCTCGGGAGGGGGCTGGTGAAGCTTTCTTT. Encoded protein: CASSSPREGAGEAFF.

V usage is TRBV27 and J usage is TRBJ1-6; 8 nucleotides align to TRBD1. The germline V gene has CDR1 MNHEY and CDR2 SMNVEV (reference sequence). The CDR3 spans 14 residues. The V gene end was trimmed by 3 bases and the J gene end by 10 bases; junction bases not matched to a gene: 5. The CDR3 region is CASSFGQGGSPLHF. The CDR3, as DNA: TGTGCCAGCAGTTTCGGACAGGGTGGATCACCCCTCCACTTT.

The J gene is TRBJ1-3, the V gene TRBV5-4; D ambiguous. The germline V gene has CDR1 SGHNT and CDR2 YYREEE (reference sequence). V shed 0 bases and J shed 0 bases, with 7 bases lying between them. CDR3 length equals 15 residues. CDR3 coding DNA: TGTGCCAGCAGCTTGGACACCGCCTCTGGAAACACCATATATTTT. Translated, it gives CASSLDTASGNTIYF.

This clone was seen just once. This chain's CDR3 is CAWSTGTGNTIYF. CDR3 nucleotides: TGTGCCTGGAGTACCGGTACTGGAAACACCATATATTTT. This chain joins TRBV30 and TRBJ1-3; D gene unclear. CDR1 GTSNPN and CDR2 SVGIG come from the germline V gene (reference sequence). Trimming cost V 2 bases and J 2 bases, with 7 bases left between them. This CDR3 contains 13 residues.

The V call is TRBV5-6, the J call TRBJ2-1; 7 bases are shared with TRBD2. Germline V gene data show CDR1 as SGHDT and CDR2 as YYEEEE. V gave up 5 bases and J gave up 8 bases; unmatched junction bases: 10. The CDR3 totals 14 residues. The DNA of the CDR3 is TGTGCCAGCAGGGCATTTGGGGGGAGGGATGAGCAGTTCTTC. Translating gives CASRAFGGRDEQFF.

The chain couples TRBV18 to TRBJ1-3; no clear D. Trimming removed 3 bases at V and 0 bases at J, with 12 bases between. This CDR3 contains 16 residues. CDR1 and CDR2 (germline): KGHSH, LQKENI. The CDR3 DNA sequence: TGTGCCAGCTCACCGCGCTCATCTCCCTCTGGAAACACCATATATTTT. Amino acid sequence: CASSPRSSPSGNTIYF.

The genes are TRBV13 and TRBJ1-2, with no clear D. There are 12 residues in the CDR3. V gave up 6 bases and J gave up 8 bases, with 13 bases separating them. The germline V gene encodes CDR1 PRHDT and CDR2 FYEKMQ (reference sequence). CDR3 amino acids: CASSLTPSGYTF. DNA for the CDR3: TGTGCCAGCAGTTTGACACCTTCGGGCTACACCTTC.

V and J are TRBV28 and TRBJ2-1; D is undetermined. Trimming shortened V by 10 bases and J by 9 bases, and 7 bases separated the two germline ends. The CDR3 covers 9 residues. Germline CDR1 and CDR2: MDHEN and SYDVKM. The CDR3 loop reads CATGGEQFF. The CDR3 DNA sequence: TGTGCCACCGGCGGTGAGCAGTTCTTC.

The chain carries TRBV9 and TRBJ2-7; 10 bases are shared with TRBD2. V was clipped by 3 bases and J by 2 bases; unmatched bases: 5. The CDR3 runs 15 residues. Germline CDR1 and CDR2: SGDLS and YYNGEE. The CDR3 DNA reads TGTGCCAGCAGCGCGGGAGCGGGGGGGACCTACGAGCAGTACTTC. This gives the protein CASSAGAGGTYEQYF.

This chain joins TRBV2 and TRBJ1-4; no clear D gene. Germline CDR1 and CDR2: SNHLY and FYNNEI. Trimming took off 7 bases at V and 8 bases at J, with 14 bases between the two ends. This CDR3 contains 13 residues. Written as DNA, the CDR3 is TGTGCCAGCAATGGGCCCCGCGAAGAAAAACTGTTTTTT. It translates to CASNGPREEKLFF.

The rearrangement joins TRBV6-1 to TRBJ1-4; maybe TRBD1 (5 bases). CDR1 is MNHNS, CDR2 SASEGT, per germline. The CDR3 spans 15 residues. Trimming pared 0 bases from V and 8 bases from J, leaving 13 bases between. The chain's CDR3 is CASSEAPGEAEKLFF. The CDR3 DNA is TGTGCCAGCAGTGAAGCTCCGGGGGAGGCGGAAAAACTGTTTTTT.

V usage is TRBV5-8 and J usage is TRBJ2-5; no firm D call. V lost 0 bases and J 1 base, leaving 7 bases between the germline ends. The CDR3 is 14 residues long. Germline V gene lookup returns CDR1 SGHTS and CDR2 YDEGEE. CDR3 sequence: CASSLETSQETQYF. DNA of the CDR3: TGTGCCAGCAGCTTGGAGACAAGCCAAGAGACCCAGTACTTC.

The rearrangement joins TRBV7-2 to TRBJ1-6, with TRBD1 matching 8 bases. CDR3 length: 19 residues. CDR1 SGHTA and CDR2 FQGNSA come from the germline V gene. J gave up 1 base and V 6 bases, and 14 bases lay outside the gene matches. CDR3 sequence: CASSIGWTGRRSYNSPLHF. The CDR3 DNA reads TGTGCCAGCAGTATAGGGTGGACAGGGAGGAGGTCCTATAATTCACCCCTCCACTTT.

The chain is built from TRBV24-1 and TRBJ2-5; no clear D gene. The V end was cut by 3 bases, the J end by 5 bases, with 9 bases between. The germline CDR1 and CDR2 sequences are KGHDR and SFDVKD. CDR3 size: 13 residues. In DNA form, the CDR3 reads TGTGCCACCAGTGATGGAGTGACCGAGACCCAGTACTTC. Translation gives CATSDGVTETQYF.

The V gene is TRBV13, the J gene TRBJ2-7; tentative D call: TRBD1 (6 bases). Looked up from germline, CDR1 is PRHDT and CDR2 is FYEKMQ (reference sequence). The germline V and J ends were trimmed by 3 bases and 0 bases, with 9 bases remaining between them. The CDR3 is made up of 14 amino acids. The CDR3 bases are TGTGCCAGCAGCTTCGGACAGAGCTCCTACGAGCAGTACTTC. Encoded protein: CASSFGQSSYEQYF.

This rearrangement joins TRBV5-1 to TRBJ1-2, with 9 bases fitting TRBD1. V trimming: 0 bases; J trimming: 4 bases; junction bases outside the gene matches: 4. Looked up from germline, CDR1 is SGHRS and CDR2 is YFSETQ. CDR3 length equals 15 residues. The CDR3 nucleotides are TGCGCCAGCAGCTTGGGCGTGGGACAGGGCTATGGCTACACCTTC. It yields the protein CASSLGVGQGYGYTF.

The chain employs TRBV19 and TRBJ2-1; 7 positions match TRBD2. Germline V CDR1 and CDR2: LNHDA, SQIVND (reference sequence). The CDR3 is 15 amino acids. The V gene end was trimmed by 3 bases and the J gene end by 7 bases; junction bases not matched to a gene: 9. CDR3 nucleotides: TGTGCCAGTAGTATTCTCGCGGGGGATAATAATGAGCAGTTCTTC. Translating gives CASSILAGDNNEQFF.

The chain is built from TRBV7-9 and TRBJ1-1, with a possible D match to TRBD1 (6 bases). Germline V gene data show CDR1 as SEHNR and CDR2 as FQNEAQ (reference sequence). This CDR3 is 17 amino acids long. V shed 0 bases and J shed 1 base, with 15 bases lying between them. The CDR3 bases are TGTGCCAGCAGCTTAGCTCAGGGTCAGGGGTCGAACACTGAAGCTTTCTTT. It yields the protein CASSLAQGQGSNTEAFF.

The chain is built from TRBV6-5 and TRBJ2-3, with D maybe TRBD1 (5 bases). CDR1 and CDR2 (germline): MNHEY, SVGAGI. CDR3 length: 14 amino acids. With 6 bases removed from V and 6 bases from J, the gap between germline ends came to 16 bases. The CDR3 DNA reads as TGTGCCAGCAGCCCCCAGGGCTTTGCGGATACGCAGTATTTT. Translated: CASSPQGFADTQYF.

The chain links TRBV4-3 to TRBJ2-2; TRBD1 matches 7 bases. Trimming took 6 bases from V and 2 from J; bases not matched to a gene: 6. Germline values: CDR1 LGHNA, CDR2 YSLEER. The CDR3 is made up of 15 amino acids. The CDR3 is CASSPQGVNTGELFF. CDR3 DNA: TGCGCCAGCAGTCCCCAGGGGGTTAACACCGGGGAGCTGTTTTTT.

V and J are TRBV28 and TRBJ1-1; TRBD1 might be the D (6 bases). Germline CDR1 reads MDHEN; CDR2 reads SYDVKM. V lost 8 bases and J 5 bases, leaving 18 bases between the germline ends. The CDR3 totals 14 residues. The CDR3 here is CASVDLQGWTEAFF. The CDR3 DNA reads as TGTGCCAGCGTTGACCTACAGGGATGGACTGAAGCTTTCTTT.